This TCR beta chain originates from a study of blood T cells in healthy people across ages. This clonotype was seen repeatedly, ten times or more. A sample-barcoded 5' primer and a J-beta primer mix were used in a second PCR of about 7 to 12 cycles. Each cDNA molecule carried a tag from a template-switch adaptor that contained 12 random nucleotides. TCRdb recomputed calls from the 5' RACE reads with MiXCR, one row per CDR3 protein. Of around 650,000 distinct CDR3 sequences listed, 32% were seen once; the top ten hold 15%. This TCR was sampled from a woman older than 75 in good health. The sequenced sample consisted of blood.

This chain's CDR3 is CASSRDSRGGTQYF. CDR3 nucleotides: TGTGCCAGCAGCAGGGACTCCCGGGGGGGGACCCAGTACTTC. V is TRBV7-2 and J is TRBJ2-5; TRBD2 matches at 8 bases. V shed 5 bases, J shed 7 bases, and the junction held 9 bases outside the gene matches. Per the germline V gene, CDR1 is SGHTA and CDR2 is FQGNSA. This CDR3 spans 14 amino acids.